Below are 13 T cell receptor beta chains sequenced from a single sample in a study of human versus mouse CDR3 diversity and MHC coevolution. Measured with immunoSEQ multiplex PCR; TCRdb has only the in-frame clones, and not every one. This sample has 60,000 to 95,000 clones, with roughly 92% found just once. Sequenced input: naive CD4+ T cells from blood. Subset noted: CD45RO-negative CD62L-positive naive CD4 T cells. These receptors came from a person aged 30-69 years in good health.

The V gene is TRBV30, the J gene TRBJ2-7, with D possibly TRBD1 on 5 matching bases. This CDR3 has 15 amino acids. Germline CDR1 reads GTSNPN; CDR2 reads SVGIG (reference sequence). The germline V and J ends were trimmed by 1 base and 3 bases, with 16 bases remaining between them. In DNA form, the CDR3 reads TGTGCCTGGAGTGGGGGCCGGGCCGGTAACTACGAGCAGTACTTC. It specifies CAWSGGRAGNYEQYF.

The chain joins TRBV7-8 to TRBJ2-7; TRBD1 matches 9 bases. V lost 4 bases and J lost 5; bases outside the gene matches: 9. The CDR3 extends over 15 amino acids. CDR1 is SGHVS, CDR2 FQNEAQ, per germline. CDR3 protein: CASSYTGTGFDEQYF. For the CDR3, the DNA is TGTGCCAGCAGCTACACCGGGACAGGGTTCGACGAGCAGTACTTC.

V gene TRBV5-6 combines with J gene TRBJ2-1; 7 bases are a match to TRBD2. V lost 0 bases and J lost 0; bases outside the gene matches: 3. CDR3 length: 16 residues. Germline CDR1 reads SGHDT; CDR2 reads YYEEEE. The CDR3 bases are TGTGCCAGCAGCTTGGTCGGCGGGAGCTCCTACAATGAGCAGTTCTTC. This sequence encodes CASSLVGGSSYNEQFF.

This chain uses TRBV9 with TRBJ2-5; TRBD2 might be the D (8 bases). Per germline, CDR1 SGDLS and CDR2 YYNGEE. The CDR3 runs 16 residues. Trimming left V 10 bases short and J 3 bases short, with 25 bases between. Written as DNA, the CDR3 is TGTGCCCGAGACCAAGCCGGGAGGGGGCCGAAAGAGACCCAGTACTTC. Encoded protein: CARDQAGRGPKETQYF.

CDR3 sequence reads: CASSSGTSGGREQFF. The DNA of the CDR3 is TGTGCCAGCAGTTCCGGGACTAGCGGGGGGAGGGAGCAGTTCTTC. The rearrangement uses TRBV2 and TRBJ2-1; 15 nucleotides agree with TRBD2. This CDR3 region has 15 residues. V shed 5 bases, J shed 10 bases, and the junction held 6 bases outside the gene matches. The germline V gene has CDR1 SNHLY and CDR2 FYNNEI.

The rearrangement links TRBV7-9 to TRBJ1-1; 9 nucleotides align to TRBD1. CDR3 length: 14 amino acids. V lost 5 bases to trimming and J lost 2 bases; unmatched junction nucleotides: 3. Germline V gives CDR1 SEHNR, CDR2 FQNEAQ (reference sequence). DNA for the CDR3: TGTGCCAGCAGCCGGGACAGGGTAAACACTGAAGCTTTCTTT. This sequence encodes CASSRDRVNTEAFF.

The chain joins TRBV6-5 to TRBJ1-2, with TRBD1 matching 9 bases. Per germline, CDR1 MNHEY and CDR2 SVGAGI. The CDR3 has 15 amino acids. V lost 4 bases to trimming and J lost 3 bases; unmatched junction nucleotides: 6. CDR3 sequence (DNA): TGTGCCAGCAGTTCCAGAGGACAGGGGTACTATGGCTACACCTTC. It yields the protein CASSSRGQGYYGYTF.

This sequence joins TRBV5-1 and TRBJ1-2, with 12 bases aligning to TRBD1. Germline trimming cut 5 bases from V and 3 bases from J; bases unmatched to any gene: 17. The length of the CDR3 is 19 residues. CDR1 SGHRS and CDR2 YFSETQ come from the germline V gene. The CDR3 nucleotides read TGCGCCAGCAGTTACGATCCGGGACAGGGGGCTCTGGCGGACTATGGCTACACCTTC. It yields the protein CASSYDPGQGALADYGYTF.

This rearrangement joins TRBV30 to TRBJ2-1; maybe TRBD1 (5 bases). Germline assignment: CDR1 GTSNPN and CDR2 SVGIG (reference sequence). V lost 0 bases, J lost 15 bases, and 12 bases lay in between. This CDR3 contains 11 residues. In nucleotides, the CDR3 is TGTGCCTGGAGTGTAGGGCAGGGTAGGTTCTTC. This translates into CAWSVGQGRFF.

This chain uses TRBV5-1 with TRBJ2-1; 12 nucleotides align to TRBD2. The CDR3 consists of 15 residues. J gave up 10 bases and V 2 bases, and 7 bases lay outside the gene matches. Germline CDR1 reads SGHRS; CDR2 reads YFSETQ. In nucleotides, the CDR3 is TGCGCCAGCAGCTTCGGCGGACTAGCGGGGCAAGAGCAGTTCTTC. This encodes CASSFGGLAGQEQFF.

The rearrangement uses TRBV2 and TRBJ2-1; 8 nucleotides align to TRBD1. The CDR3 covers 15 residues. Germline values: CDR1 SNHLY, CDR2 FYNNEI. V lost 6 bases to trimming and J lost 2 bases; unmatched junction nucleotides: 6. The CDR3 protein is CASSPGTGAYNEQFF. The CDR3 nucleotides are TGTGCCAGCAGCCCTGGGACAGGAGCCTACAATGAGCAGTTCTTC.

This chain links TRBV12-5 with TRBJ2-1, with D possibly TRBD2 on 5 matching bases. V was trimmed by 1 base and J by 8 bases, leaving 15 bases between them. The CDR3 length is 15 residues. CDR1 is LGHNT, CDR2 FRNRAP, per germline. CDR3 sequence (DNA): TGTGCTAGTGGTTTGGCCCCGGAGGTAGTCTATGAGCAGTTCTTC. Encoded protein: CASGLAPEVVYEQFF.

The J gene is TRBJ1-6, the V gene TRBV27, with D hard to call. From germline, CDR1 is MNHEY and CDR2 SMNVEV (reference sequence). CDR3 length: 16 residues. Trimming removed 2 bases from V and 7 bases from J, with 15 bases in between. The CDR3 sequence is CASSLGVFRANSPLHF. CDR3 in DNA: TGTGCCAGCAGTTTAGGAGTCTTCAGAGCAAATTCACCCCTCCACTTT.